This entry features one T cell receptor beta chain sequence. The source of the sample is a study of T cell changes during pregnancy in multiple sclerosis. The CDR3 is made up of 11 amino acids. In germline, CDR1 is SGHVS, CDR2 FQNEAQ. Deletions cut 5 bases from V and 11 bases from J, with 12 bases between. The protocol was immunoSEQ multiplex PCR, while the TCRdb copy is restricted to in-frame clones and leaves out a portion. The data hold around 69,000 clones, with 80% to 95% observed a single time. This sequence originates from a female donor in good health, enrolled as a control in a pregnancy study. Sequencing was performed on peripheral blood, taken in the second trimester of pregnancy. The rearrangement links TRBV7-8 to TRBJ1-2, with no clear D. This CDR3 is CASSLREGYTF. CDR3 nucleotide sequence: TGTGCCAGCAGCCTCCGGGAAGGATACACCTTC. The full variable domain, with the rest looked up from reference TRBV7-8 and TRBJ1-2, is GAGVSQSPRYKVAKRGQDVALRCDPISGHVSLFWYQQALGQGPEFLTYFQNEAQLDKSGLPSDRFFAERPEGSVSTLKIQRTQQEDSAVYLCASSLREGYTFGSGTRLTVV.